The next 11 T cell receptor beta chains were all read from a single sample in a study of tumour-infiltrating T cells in Burkitt lymphoma. Method: immunoSEQ multiplex PCR; TCRdb's copy keeps in-frame clones and lacks some. The sample yields about 2,200 clones, over 12% seen once. The specimen sequenced was tumor tissue. The source is a human donor with Burkitt lymphoma.

In its sample, this clone was seen a few times. This chain links TRBV5-4 with TRBJ1-2; possible D gene TRBD1, 5 bases. This CDR3 spans 14 amino acids. Trimming cost V 1 base and J 6 bases, with 13 bases left between them. Germline V lookup: CDR1 SGHNT, CDR2 YYREEE (reference sequence). The CDR3 loop is CASSLQARQNGYTF. CDR3 nucleotides: TGTGCCAGCAGCTTGCAGGCGCGACAGAATGGCTACACCTTC.

The chain is built from TRBV28 and TRBJ2-7; the D gene could be TRBD1 or TRBD2 (5 bases each). Germline CDR1 and CDR2: MDHEN and SYDVKM. The CDR3 is 11 residues long. V dropped 5 bases and J dropped 4 bases, with 6 bases sitting between them. The DNA for the CDR3 is TGTGCCAGCAGTGGGACGTACGAGCAGTACTTC. Its translation: CASSGTYEQYF.

A few counts support this clone. The J gene is TRBJ2-3, the V gene TRBV5-1; D is ambiguous. Trimming cost V 4 bases and J 8 bases, with 8 bases left between them. The CDR3 consists of 11 residues. Germline V gene lookup returns CDR1 SGHRS and CDR2 YFSETQ. The CDR3 protein is CASSDKGTQYF. CDR3 bases: TGCGCCAGCAGCGACAAGGGTACGCAGTATTTT.

In this sample, this clone turned up a few times. The V gene is TRBV7-2, the J gene TRBJ2-1; D is uncertain. The CDR3 covers 14 residues. V lost 2 bases, J lost 3 bases, and 8 bases lay in between. Germline CDR1 is SGHTA and CDR2 is FQGNSA. This chain's CDR3 is CASSLLGYYNEQFF. As DNA, the CDR3 is TGTGCCAGCAGCTTACTCGGGTACTACAATGAGCAGTTCTTC.

The CDR3 spells CASSLWGTGTDTQYF. The CDR3 DNA reads as TGTGCCAGCAGTTTATGGGGGACGGGCACAGATACGCAGTATTTT. V and J are TRBV28 and TRBJ2-3; D is tentatively TRBD1 or TRBD2 (5 bases each). The CDR3 spans 15 residues. From germline, CDR1 is MDHEN and CDR2 SYDVKM. V was pared by 0 bases and J by 1 base, with 8 bases between.

This clone was seen more than once but under ten times. This chain uses TRBV7-9 with TRBJ1-2, with 7 bases that match TRBD1. CDR3 length equals 13 residues. Per the germline V gene, CDR1 is SEHNR and CDR2 is FQNEAQ (reference sequence). V gave up 0 bases and J gave up 8 bases; unmatched junction bases: 3. CDR3 DNA sequence: TGTGCCAGCAGCTTAGCAGGGGGCGACGGCTACACCTTC. It codes for CASSLAGGDGYTF.

This clone was detected a few times. The chain links TRBV7-9 to TRBJ2-6; D is uncertain. Trimming took off 5 bases at V and 2 bases at J, with 1 base between the two ends. Germline V gives CDR1 SEHNR, CDR2 FQNEAQ (reference sequence). This CDR3 is 12 amino acids long. CDR3 amino acids: CASSTGANVLTF. Here the CDR3 DNA reads TGTGCCAGCAGCACTGGGGCCAACGTCCTGACTTTC.

V and J are TRBV7-9 and TRBJ2-5, with a tentative D call TRBD2 (6 bases). The CDR3 has 16 residues. Trimming stripped 2 bases from V and 2 bases from J, with 15 bases between. The germline V gene encodes CDR1 SEHNR and CDR2 FQNEAQ (reference sequence). The CDR3 DNA is TGTGCCAGCAGCTTATGGGCTGCGGGGAGGCAAGAGACCCAGTACTTC. It yields the protein CASSLWAAGRQETQYF.

This clone has a handful of counts. V usage is TRBV28 and J usage is TRBJ2-3; TRBD2 agrees at 9 bases. This CDR3 region has 15 residues. The V gene end was trimmed by 2 bases and the J gene end by 2 bases; junction bases not matched to a gene: 2. Germline V gene lookup returns CDR1 MDHEN and CDR2 SYDVKM. The CDR3 bases are TGTGCCAGCAGTTTAGCGGGAGGGTCCACAGATACGCAGTATTTT. Translating it yields CASSLAGGSTDTQYF.

The chain recombines TRBV19 with TRBJ1-5; 7 positions agree with TRBD1. The CDR3 is made up of 17 amino acids. Germline CDR1 reads LNHDA; CDR2 reads SQIVND (reference sequence). V trimming: 6 bases; J trimming: 0 bases; junction bases outside the gene matches: 11. CDR3 amino acids: CASSTLLGQSSNQPQHF. CDR3 nucleotide sequence: TGTGCCAGTAGCACGCTCCTGGGACAGTCTAGCAATCAGCCCCAGCATTTT.

This clone was seen a handful of times. This chain connects TRBV13 to TRBJ1-2, with D uncertain. The V end lost 1 base, the J end lost 6 bases, and 12 bases lay between the germline ends. The germline V gene has CDR1 PRHDT and CDR2 FYEKMQ (reference sequence). CDR3 length equals 14 residues. The CDR3 is CASSLEGLTDGYTF. The CDR3 DNA is TGTGCCAGCAGCTTAGAAGGCCTTACGGATGGCTACACCTTC.